These 10 T cell receptor beta chains were sequenced from one sample in a study of blood T cells in healthy people across ages. A second about 7 to 11 cycle PCR used barcoded and J-beta primers. TCRdb re-analysed the 5' RACE reads in MiXCR, keeping a single row per CDR3 protein. This table holds 700,000 or so distinct CDR3 sequences, 22% found once. Sequenced input: blood. These receptor sequences come from a man in his 70s in good health.

This clonotype was found a few times. The chain links TRBV20-1 to TRBJ1-2; TRBD1 matches 9 bases. V shed 3 bases and J 7 bases; nucleotides not matched to a gene: 6. Germline V gene lookup returns CDR1 DFQATT and CDR2 SNEGSKA (reference sequence). The CDR3 covers 13 residues. CDR3 sequence (DNA): TGCAGTGCTAGGGGACAGGGTGAGGCTGGCTACACCTTC. This gives the protein CSARGQGEAGYTF.

V gene TRBV2 combines with J gene TRBJ1-1, with TRBD1 identical over 8 bases. Losses at the gene ends were 5 bases for V and 6 bases for J; bases not matched to a gene: 5. Germline V gene lookup returns CDR1 SNHLY and CDR2 FYNNEI. CDR3 length: 13 amino acids. The CDR3 region has the DNA TGTGCCAGCAGTTCGACAGGGGTACCTGAAGCTTTCTTT. Translating it yields CASSSTGVPEAFF.

J is TRBJ2-5 and V is TRBV4-3, with a possible D match to TRBD1 (5 bases). The CDR3 has 13 amino acids. V was trimmed by 2 bases and J by 3 bases, leaving 7 bases between them. Germline assignment: CDR1 LGHNA and CDR2 YSLEER. For the CDR3, the DNA is TGCGCCAGCAGCCAATTCAGGGAAGAGACCCAGTACTTC. Translating it yields CASSQFREETQYF.

This sequence joins TRBV20-1 and TRBJ1-2, with 10 positions matching TRBD1. The germline CDR1 and CDR2 sequences are DFQATT and SNEGSKA (reference sequence). V was clipped by 6 bases and J by 4 bases; unmatched bases: 8. The CDR3 has 14 residues. The CDR3 DNA is TGCAGTGCGACCGGACAGGGGGGAAGCTATGGCTACACCTTC. Translating it yields CSATGQGGSYGYTF.

This clonotype was observed a handful of times. This chain's CDR3 is CSVDSERTSGPDTQYF. The CDR3 DNA sequence: TGCAGCGTTGACTCTGAGAGGACTAGCGGCCCCGATACGCAGTATTTT. The chain is built from TRBV29-1 and TRBJ2-3; TRBD2 aligns across 10 bases. The CDR3 has 16 amino acids. V lost 3 bases and J lost 6; bases outside the gene matches: 12. CDR1 is SQVTM, CDR2 ANQGSEA, per germline.

This chain links TRBV7-9 with TRBJ2-5; 9 bases are shared with TRBD1. This CDR3 is 15 amino acids long. Germline CDR1 and CDR2: SEHNR and FQNEAQ (reference sequence). Germline trimming cut 5 bases from V and 4 bases from J; bases unmatched to any gene: 8. The DNA for the CDR3 is TGTGCCAGCAGCCTCGGCGACAGGGGGTCAGAGACCCAGTACTTC. This encodes CASSLGDRGSETQYF.

In this sample, this clonotype turned up a few times. This chain uses TRBV20-1 with TRBJ1-2; maybe TRBD1 (6 bases). The germline gives CDR1 DFQATT, CDR2 SNEGSKA (reference sequence). The CDR3 has 15 amino acids. Trimming cost V 6 bases and J 8 bases, with 25 bases left between them. The CDR3: CSAPWWDQGKRGYTF. The CDR3 DNA follows: TGCAGTGCCCCTTGGTGGGACCAGGGGAAAAGGGGCTACACCTTC.

For this clonotype: One junction end does not reproduce the germline sequence, and a read error may be involved. This chain connects TRBV27 to TRBJ1-1; D remains ambiguous. Germline V gene lookup returns CDR1 MNHEY and CDR2 SMNVEV (reference sequence). The CDR3 has 15 residues. CDR3 DNA: TGTGCCAACAGTTCCTCCAAAACGAAGAACACTGAAGCTTTCTTT. Translated: CANSSSKTKNTEAFF.

This clonotype showed up many times. V and J are TRBV5-1 and TRBJ2-2, with TRBD2 identical over 7 bases. The germline gives CDR1 SGHRS, CDR2 YFSETQ. The CDR3 length is 14 residues. Losses at the gene ends were 3 bases for V and 2 bases for J; bases not matched to a gene: 1. CDR3 sequence reads: CASSWGGNTGELFF. As DNA, the CDR3 is TGCGCCAGCAGCTGGGGGGGAAACACCGGGGAGCTGTTTTTT.

In this sample, this clonotype turned up a few times. The V and J genes are TRBV28 and TRBJ1-1; no reliable D call. CDR3 length: 15 residues. Germline V gene lookup returns CDR1 MDHEN and CDR2 SYDVKM. V was cut by 3 bases and J by 1 base, with 12 bases left in between. CDR3 amino acids: CASSFYGRRNTEAFF. Here the CDR3 DNA reads TGTGCCAGCAGTTTCTATGGACGTAGGAACACTGAAGCTTTCTTT.